This TCR beta chain was sequenced during a study of shared clonotypes between healthy human individuals. The DNA input per sorted-subset replicate PCR was about 220 ng, corresponding to some 33,000 T cell genomes. Clones were read by immunoSEQ multiplex PCR, and TCRdb kept only the in-frame ones, dropping some. The sample lists roughly 2.5 million clones, around nine tenths occurring once. To note about this clone: Its specificity is not known.

CDR1 and CDR2 from the germline V gene are ENHRY and SYGVKD. Trimming pared 4 bases from V and 3 bases from J, leaving 9 bases between. The CDR3 totals 13 residues. Adult donors, all healthy and HIV-negative, had no recent acute infections or vaccinations. The split of CD4+ cells yielded CD45RA+ naive and CD45RA-negative memory subsets. Whole-study findings and limits: For naive CD4 cells, around 5.1% of clonotypes were shared across a few donors.

Input material: naive CD4+ T cells sorted from blood. Sample subset: CD45RA+ positively selected. The receptor was derived from a man aged 18 to 29 in good health. The gene calls are TRBV10-3 and TRBJ2-5; D uncertain. Written as DNA, the CDR3 is TGTGCCATCAGTGGTAGGGCGGAAGAGACCCAGTACTTC. Residues: CAISGRAEETQYF.